This T cell receptor beta chain was observed in a study of shared clonotypes between healthy human individuals. As for the study in general: Every donor yielded three CD4 naive, three CD4 memory, two CD8 naive and one CD8 memory plate.

Clones were sequenced by immunoSEQ multiplex PCR, and TCRdb holds only the in-frame ones, with some missing. The sample carries approximately 2.3 million clones, 85% to 95% recorded once. As concerns this clone: No antigen is known for it.

Notes on the study in general: For naive CD4 cells, roughly 5% of clonotypes were shared across four donors. Lower generation probabilities were found for non-shared clonotypes than for those shared by all four donors.

Source material: naive CD4+ T cells from PBMCs. Stated subset: CD45RA+ positively selected. This receptor was obtained from a man aged 18-30 years in good health. Some clones in this sample may be carry-over from other donors' samples.

CDR3 amino acids: CASSVVAEVNTGELFF. Here the CDR3 DNA reads TGTGCCAGCAGCGTAGTGGCAGAAGTAAACACCGGGGAGCTGTTTTTT. This chain joins TRBV9 and TRBJ2-2; D not certain. Trimming removed 0 bases at V and 2 bases at J, with 11 bases between. The V gene's germline CDR1 is SGDLS and CDR2 YYNGEE. The CDR3 spans 16 residues.